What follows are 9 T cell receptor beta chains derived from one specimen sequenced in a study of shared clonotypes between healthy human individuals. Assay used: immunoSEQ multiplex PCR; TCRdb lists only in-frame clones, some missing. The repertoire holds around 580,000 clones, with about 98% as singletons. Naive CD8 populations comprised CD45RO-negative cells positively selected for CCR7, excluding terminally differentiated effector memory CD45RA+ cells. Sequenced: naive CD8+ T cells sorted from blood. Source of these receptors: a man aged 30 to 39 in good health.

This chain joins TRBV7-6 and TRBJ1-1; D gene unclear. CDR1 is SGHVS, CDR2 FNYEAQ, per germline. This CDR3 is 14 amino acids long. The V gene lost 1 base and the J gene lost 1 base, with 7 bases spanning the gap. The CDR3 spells CASSLEAGNTEAFF. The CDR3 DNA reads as TGTGCCAGCAGCTTAGAGGCAGGGAACACTGAAGCTTTCTTT.

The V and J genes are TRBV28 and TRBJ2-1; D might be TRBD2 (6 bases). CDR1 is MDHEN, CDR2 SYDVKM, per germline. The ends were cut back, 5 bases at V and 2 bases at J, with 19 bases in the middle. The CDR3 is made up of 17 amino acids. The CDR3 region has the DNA TGTGCCAGCAGTATACCCACCACGGGAGCTACCTACAATGAGCAGTTCTTC. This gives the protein CASSIPTTGATYNEQFF.

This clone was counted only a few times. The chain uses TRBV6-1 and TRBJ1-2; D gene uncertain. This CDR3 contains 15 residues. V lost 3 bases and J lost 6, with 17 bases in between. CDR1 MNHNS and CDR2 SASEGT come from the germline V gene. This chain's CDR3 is CASSEEGPPMNGYTF. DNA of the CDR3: TGTGCCAGCAGTGAGGAGGGCCCGCCTATGAATGGCTACACCTTC.

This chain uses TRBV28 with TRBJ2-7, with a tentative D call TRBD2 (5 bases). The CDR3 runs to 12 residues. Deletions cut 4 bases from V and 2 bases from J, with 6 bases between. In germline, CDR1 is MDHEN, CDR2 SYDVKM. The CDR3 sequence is CASSSTTYEQYF. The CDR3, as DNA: TGTGCCAGCAGTTCGACTACCTACGAGCAGTACTTC.

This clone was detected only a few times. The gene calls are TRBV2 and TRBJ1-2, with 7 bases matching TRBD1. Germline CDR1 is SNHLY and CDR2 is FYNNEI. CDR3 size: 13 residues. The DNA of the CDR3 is TGTGCGTACACAGGGGCACCTAACTATGGCTACACCTTC. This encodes CAYTGAPNYGYTF.

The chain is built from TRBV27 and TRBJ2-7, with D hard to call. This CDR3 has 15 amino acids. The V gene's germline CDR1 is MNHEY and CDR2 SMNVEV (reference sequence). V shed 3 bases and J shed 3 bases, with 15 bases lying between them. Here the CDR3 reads CASSFSPGRIYEQYF. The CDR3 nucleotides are TGTGCCAGCAGTTTCAGTCCAGGACGTATCTACGAGCAGTACTTC.

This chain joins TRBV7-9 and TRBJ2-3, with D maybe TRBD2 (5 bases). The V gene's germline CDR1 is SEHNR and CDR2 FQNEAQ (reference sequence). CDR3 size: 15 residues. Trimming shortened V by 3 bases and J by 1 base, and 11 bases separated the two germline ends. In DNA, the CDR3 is TGTGCCAGCAGCTTGGAGCGGAGCGGCACAGATACGCAGTATTTT. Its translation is CASSLERSGTDTQYF.

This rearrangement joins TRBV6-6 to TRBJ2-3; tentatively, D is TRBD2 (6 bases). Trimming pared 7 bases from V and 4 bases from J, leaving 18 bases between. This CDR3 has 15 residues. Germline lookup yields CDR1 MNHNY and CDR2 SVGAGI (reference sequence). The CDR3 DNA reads TGTGCCAGCACCCCACTAGCTGTCGGTTCAGATACGCAGTATTTT. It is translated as CASTPLAVGSDTQYF.

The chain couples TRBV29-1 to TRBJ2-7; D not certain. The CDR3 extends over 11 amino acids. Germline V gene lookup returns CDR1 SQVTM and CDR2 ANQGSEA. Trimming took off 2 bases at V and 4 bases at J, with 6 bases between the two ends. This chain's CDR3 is CSVENGYEQYF. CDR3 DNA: TGCAGCGTTGAAAACGGTTACGAGCAGTACTTC.